This is a list of T cell receptor beta chains from one sample in a study of shared clonotypes between healthy human individuals. The method was immunoSEQ multiplex PCR; TCRdb's version includes in-frame clones alone and lacks a portion of them. The sample consists of about 2 million clones, just under 95% of them appearing once. Input material: naive CD8+ T cells sorted from blood. These receptors originate from a man aged 18 to 29 in good health. CDR3s include the opening cysteine and the closing phenylalanine or tryptophan. A D gene is named only where the DNA matches it firmly. Clone size, where shown, is once, few, many, or a class for clones that have expanded.

>TRBV13|once|TRBD1|TRBJ2-5
CASSAPDREEGETQYF
TGTGCCAGCAGCGCCCCGGACAGGGAGGAGGGAGAGACCCAGTACTTC
>TRBV12-5|NA|NA|TRBJ2-2
CASGPMGGGTGELFF
TGTGCTAGTGGTCCGATGGGAGGCGGCACCGGGGAGCTGTTTTTT
>TRBV4-1|NA|NA|TRBJ1-1
CASSPRPSLNTEAFF
TGCGCCAGCAGCCCCCGTCCCAGCTTGAACACTGAAGCTTTCTTT
>TRBV6-5|NA|NA|TRBJ2-3
CASSGGRGTDTQYF
TGTGCCAGCAGTGGAGGGCGAGGCACAGATACGCAGTATTTT
>TRBV2|NA|NA|TRBJ2-7
CASSIEHGLREQYF
TGTGCCAGCAGTATAGAGCACGGACTACGCGAGCAGTACTTC
>TRBV28|once|NA|TRBJ2-5
CASSAIPSVGGETQYF
TGTGCCAGCAGTGCGATCCCCTCGGTTGGGGGAGAGACCCAGTACTTC
>TRBV4-3|NA|TRBD2|TRBJ2-2
CASSQDEGGRIAGELFF
TGCGCCAGCAGCCAAGATGAGGGCGGGAGGATCGCCGGGGAGCTGTTTTTT
>TRBV11-2|NA|TRBD2|TRBJ2-5
CASSPSPKTSGVQETQYF
TGTGCCAGCAGCCCCTCCCCCAAGACTAGCGGGGTTCAAGAGACCCAGTACTTC
>TRBV29-1|NA|NA|TRBJ2-1
CSVRTGEVYEQFF
TGCAGCGTTAGAACGGGAGAGGTCTATGAGCAGTTCTTC
>TRBV7-9|NA|NA|TRBJ1-1
CASTEGPALGTEAFF
TGTGCCAGCACCGAAGGCCCAGCTCTGGGGACTGAAGCTTTCTTT
>TRBV4-1|once|NA|TRBJ2-1
CASSQSEDNYNEQFF
TGCGCCAGCAGCCAATCTGAGGACAACTACAATGAGCAGTTCTTC
>TRBV7-6|NA|NA|TRBJ1-1
CASSLGGNSPEAFF
TGTGCCAGCAGCTTAGGGGGGAACAGCCCTGAAGCTTTCTTT
>TRBV10-2|NA|NA|TRBJ2-7
CASSGGSYEQYF
TGCGCCAGCAGTGGCGGCTCCTACGAGCAGTACTTC
>TRBV2|NA|NA|TRBJ2-5
CASSEGAPDSLQETQYF
TGTGCCAGCAGTGAAGGTGCGCCGGACAGCCTCCAAGAGACCCAGTACTTC
>TRBV4-3|NA|TRBD1|TRBJ1-2
CASSQGTGVGYTF
TGCGCCAGCAGCCAAGGGACAGGGGTAGGCTACACCTTC
>TRBV11-1|NA|NA|TRBJ2-7
CASSPKEGKVDEQYF
TGTGCCAGCAGCCCTAAGGAGGGGAAGGTCGACGAGCAGTACTTC
>TRBV6-5|NA|NA|TRBJ2-3
CASSYLPMASDTQYF
TGTGCCAGCAGTTACCTCCCTATGGCATCAGATACGCAGTATTTT
>TRBV12-5|NA|TRBD1|TRBJ1-1
CASGDRVDTEAFF
TGTGCTAGTGGTGACAGGGTTGACACTGAAGCTTTCTTT